One T cell receptor (beta chain) is described in this entry. The target antigen is unknown. This sample is drawn from a study of T cells in tumors after PD-1 blockade. Study as a whole: Either cemiplimab 350 mg every 2 weeks or pembrolizumab 200 mg every 3 weeks was given. During anti-PD-1 treatment, some patients continued daily vismodegib 150 mg. Blood samples averaged around 120,000 templates (range about 21,000-260,000) and fewer than 40,000 unique clonotypes. Study-wide results and caveats: Roughly two fifths of tumor TCR clonotypes were also found in blood.

The repertoire was sequenced with immunoSEQ multiplex PCR; TCRdb's copy has only in-frame clones and lacks some. The sample carries about 33,000 clones, roughly 73% recorded once. Sequencing used PBMCs, obtained before anti-PD-1 treatment. This clonotype originated in a human donor with basal cell carcinoma.

The DNA of the CDR3 is TGTGCCAGCAGCCGAGGTGGGCTAGCGGGGGCAAAAGAGCAGTTCTTC. Translation gives CASSRGGLAGAKEQFF. The gene calls are TRBV7-8 and TRBJ2-1, with 10 bases lining up with TRBD2. CDR3 size: 16 residues. Per the germline V gene, CDR1 is SGHVS and CDR2 is FQNEAQ. The V and J ends lost 5 bases and 10 bases, in that order; junction bases with no gene match: 14.